The rows below give T cell receptor beta chains drawn from one sample of a study of T cell repertoires in cytomegalovirus infection. Via MiXCR, TCRdb re-called the reads, giving one row per CDR3 protein. The data hold a few hundred thousand distinct CDR3 sequences, with over 7.5% observed a single time. The specimen was PBMCs. Receptors originate from a human donor in good health (CMV status not recorded). Some clones in this sample may be carry-over from other donors' samples. The CDR3 runs from the conserved cysteine through the conserved F or W. The D gene is left open where the match is weak. For some rows the clone size is stated as once, few or many, or as a class when expanded; others skip it.

V: TRBV7-8
size: many
D: TRBD2
J: TRBJ2-3
DNA: TGTGCCAGCAGCTATATGGGACTAGCATCCTCAGATACGCAGTATTTT
CDR3: CASSYMGLASSDTQYF

V: TRBV10-3
size: many
D: TRBD1
J: TRBJ1-6
DNA: TGTGCCATCAGTACCGGGACAGGGGTTTCACCCCTCCACTTT
CDR3: CAISTGTGVSPLHF

V: TRBV6-2/TRBV6-3
size: many
D: -
J: TRBJ1-3
DNA: TGTGCCAGCAGTTACGGACATCTCAACACCATATATTTT
CDR3: CASSYGHLNTIYF

V: TRBV2
size: few
D: -
J: TRBJ2-7
DNA: TGTGCCAGCAGTAGAGAGGCCCTGGGTACCTACGAGCAGTACTTC
CDR3: CASSREALGTYEQYF

V: TRBV28
size: few
D: TRBD1
J: TRBJ2-6
DNA: TGTGCCAGCAGCGCAGGGGGTCTATCCTCTGGGGCCAACGTCCTGACTTTC
CDR3: CASSAGGLSSGANVLTF

V: TRBV7-2
size: -
D: -
J: TRBJ2-7
DNA: TGTGCCAGCAGCCCCCCGGCGGCTGGCCCCTACGAGCAGTACTTC
CDR3: CASSPPAAGPYEQYF

V: TRBV7-6
size: -
D: TRBD1
J: TRBJ2-3
DNA: TGTGCCAGCAGCTTATTAGACAGGGGGAAAGATACGCAGTATTTT
CDR3: CASSLLDRGKDTQYF

V: TRBV6-2/TRBV6-3
size: many
D: -
J: TRBJ2-7
DNA: TGTGCCAGCAGACTAGACGGGAGCGGTTCCTACGAGCAGTACTTC
CDR3: CASRLDGSGSYEQYF

V: TRBV6-1
size: many
D: -
J: TRBJ2-1
DNA: TGTGCCAGCAGCGAACGACAGATCAATGAGCAGTTCTTC
CDR3: CASSERQINEQFF

V: TRBV2
size: many
D: -
J: TRBJ2-7
DNA: TGTGCCAGCGGGGGGGCAGGATCCTCCTACGAGCAGTACTTC
CDR3: CASGGAGSSYEQYF

V: TRBV11-2
size: many
D: -
J: TRBJ2-1
DNA: TGTGCCAGCAGCTTTTACGGGACTTCCTACAATGAGCAGTTCTTC
CDR3: CASSFYGTSYNEQFF

V: TRBV12-3/TRBV12-4
size: -
D: TRBD1
J: TRBJ1-6
DNA: TGTGCCAGCAGCTCCGGGACAGGGAATTCACCCCTCCACTTT
CDR3: CASSSGTGNSPLHF

V: TRBV24-1
size: few
D: TRBD1
J: TRBJ1-2
DNA: TGTGCCACCAGTCCCCGACAGGGAAGCTATGGCTACACCTTC
CDR3: CATSPRQGSYGYTF

V: TRBV6-6
size: few
D: -
J: TRBJ1-4
DNA: TGTGCCAGCACAAGGGTGACTAATGAAAAACTGTTTTTT
CDR3: CASTRVTNEKLFF

V: TRBV2
size: many
D: -
J: TRBJ2-3
DNA: TGTGCCAGCATGTATGGGGGGGATACGCAGTATTTT
CDR3: CASMYGGDTQYF

V: TRBV7-2
size: many
D: TRBD1
J: TRBJ1-1
DNA: TGTGCCAGCAGCTTAAGGAGGACAGGTCGGAACACTGAAGCTTTCTTT
CDR3: CASSLRRTGRNTEAFF

V: TRBV20-1
size: -
D: -
J: TRBJ1-5
DNA: TGCAGTGCTAGAGATCACAGGGATAATCAGCCCCAGCATTTT
CDR3: CSARDHRDNQPQHF

V: TRBV28
size: few
D: -
J: TRBJ2-5
DNA: TGTGCCAGCAGCCTCCAATTCCAAGAGACCCAGTACTTC
CDR3: CASSLQFQETQYF

V: TRBV7-9
size: many
D: -
J: TRBJ2-1
DNA: TGTGCCAGCAGCTTAATCAGTTGGGGGAGCCAGAACAATGAGCAGTTCTTC
CDR3: CASSLISWGSQNNEQFF

V: TRBV29-1
size: many
D: -
J: TRBJ2-2
DNA: TGCAGCCACAATGGGCCACTCGGCACCGGGGAGCTGTTTTTT
CDR3: CSHNGPLGTGELFF

V: TRBV20-1
size: -
D: -
J: TRBJ1-4
DNA: TGCAGTGCTAGACCCCCCAGACAGGTTGGGGACGAAAAACTGTTTTTT
CDR3: CSARPPRQVGDEKLFF

V: TRBV7-2
size: many
D: -
J: TRBJ2-5
DNA: TGTGCCAGCAGCTTATCACTCAAGTCCCTGGGAGAGACCCAGTACTTC
CDR3: CASSLSLKSLGETQYF

V: TRBV28
size: many
D: TRBD2
J: TRBJ2-5
DNA: TGTGCCAGCAGGCCTCACGGGACTAGCGGAACCCAAGAGACCCAGTACTTC
CDR3: CASRPHGTSGTQETQYF

V: TRBV7-6
size: many
D: -
J: TRBJ2-3
DNA: TGTGCCAGCAGCTTTGCTACTGATACGCAGTATTTT
CDR3: CASSFATDTQYF